This entry lists 20 T cell receptor beta chains sequenced from one sample in a study of T cell responses to AZD1222 COVID-19 vaccine (dated by TCRdb to about 2021). Library method: the immunoSEQ multiplex PCR assay. TCRdb re-hosts the immuneACCESS table, in-frame sequences only. Its copies lack some clones; in the studies checked, an unresolved V gene accounts for under half of them, and the cause for the rest is not known. The sample data list about 100,000 clones, and roughly nine tenths of these were observed just once. Jointly, the top ten make up 6.5% to 10% of the sample. Interpreted using the paper, the time point label stands for: about 28 days (+/-7) after the second vaccine dose. The specimen was peripheral blood, collected 28 days after the second AZD1222 dose. The receptors shown here come from an adult who received the AZD1222 COVID-19 vaccine.

The V call is TRBV19, the J call TRBJ2-1; D may be TRBD1 (6 bases). Germline V gene lookup returns CDR1 LNHDA and CDR2 SQIVND (reference sequence). Trimming left V 10 bases short and J 9 bases short, with 19 bases between. CDR3 length: 13 amino acids. CDR3 DNA sequence: TGTGCCACCCGTTTGGGGGCGCCGGCTGAGCAGTTCTTC. This encodes CATRLGAPAEQFF.

CDR3 protein: CASSPRGRGGYTF. The CDR3, as DNA: TGTGCCAGCAGCCCCCGGGGGCGCGGAGGCTACACCTTC. This sequence joins TRBV6-2 or TRBV6-3 and TRBJ1-2, with D possibly being TRBD1 (6 bases). Germline assignment: CDR1 MNHEY and CDR2 SVGEGT. Trimming left V 6 bases short and J 8 bases short, with 16 bases between. This CDR3 has 13 amino acids.

The chain is built from TRBV15 and TRBJ2-3; D call uncertain. The CDR3 is 15 residues long. The V gene's germline CDR1 is LNHNV and CDR2 YYDKDF (reference sequence). V lost 1 base to trimming and J lost 9 bases, with 17 bases between them. DNA of the CDR3: TGTGCCACCAGCAGAGTTGGTGGGGTGCGTCCCACGCAGTATTTT. Translation: CATSRVGGVRPTQYF. Full variable domain (outside the CDR3, taken from reference TRBV15 and TRBJ2-3): DAMVIQNPRYQVTQFGKPVTLSCSQTLNHNVMYWYQQKSSQAPKLLFHYYDKDFNNEADTPDNFQSRRPNTSFCFLDIRSPGLGDTAMYLCATSRVGGVRPTQYFGPGTRLTVL.

This sequence joins TRBV5-1 and TRBJ2-7; 14 bases fit TRBD2. Trimming took 4 bases from V and 0 from J; bases not matched to a gene: 9. The CDR3 has 18 amino acids. In germline, CDR1 is SGHRS, CDR2 YFSETQ. In nucleotides, the CDR3 is TGCGCCAGCAGCCCCGGACTAGCGGGAGGCCTGCTCTCCTACGAGCAGTACTTC. This translates into CASSPGLAGGLLSYEQYF.

The chain is built from TRBV5-1 and TRBJ2-5, with D uncertain. The CDR3 consists of 14 residues. Trimming left V 4 bases short and J 4 bases short, with 14 bases between. Germline CDR1 SGHRS, CDR2 YFSETQ. The CDR3 DNA follows: TGCGCCAGCAGCCCCTCGTGGGAAGGAGAGACCCAGTACTTC. Residues: CASSPSWEGETQYF.

The chain joins TRBV4-1 to TRBJ1-5; no firm D call. Germline V gene lookup returns CDR1 MGHRA and CDR2 YSYEKL. V was trimmed by 0 bases and J by 4 bases, leaving 10 bases between them. CDR3 length: 15 residues. This chain's CDR3 is CASSQEPNRNQPQHF. CDR3 nucleotide sequence: TGCGCCAGCAGCCAAGAGCCGAATCGTAATCAGCCCCAGCATTTT.

This clone was recorded once. V usage is TRBV15 and J usage is TRBJ2-3; no reliable D call. The V end lost 2 bases, the J end lost 0 bases, and 9 bases lay between the germline ends. This CDR3 contains 15 residues. Germline V gene lookup returns CDR1 LNHNV and CDR2 YYDKDF (reference sequence). CDR3 in DNA: TGTGCCACCAGCAGATCCCCAACTAGCACAGATACGCAGTATTTT. It translates to CATSRSPTSTDTQYF. The full variable domain, its missing parts supplied by reference TRBV15 and TRBJ2-3, is DAMVIQNPRYQVTQFGKPVTLSCSQTLNHNVMYWYQQKSSQAPKLLFHYYDKDFNNEADTPDNFQSRRPNTSFCFLDIRSPGLGDTAMYLCATSRSPTSTDTQYFGPGTRLTVL.

In regard to this clone: A read error may account for a junction end that differs from germline. The chain employs TRBV5-6 and TRBJ2-7, with D tentatively TRBD1 or TRBD2 (5 bases each). The CDR3 extends over 13 amino acids. Germline assignment: CDR1 SGHDT and CDR2 YYEEEE. CDR3 loop: CASSLPGTTEKYF. CDR3 coding DNA: TGTGCCAGCAGCTTACCCGGGACCACCGAGAAGTACTTC.

This chain uses TRBV11-2 with TRBJ1-4; D is perhaps TRBD1 (5 bases). Germline assignment: CDR1 SGHAT and CDR2 FQNNGV. Deletions cut 5 bases from V and 2 bases from J, with 15 bases between. The CDR3 is made up of 16 amino acids. The CDR3 region is CASSPTAGLTNEKLFF. DNA for the CDR3: TGTGCCAGCAGCCCCACCGCGGGGCTTACTAATGAAAAACTGTTTTTT.

The chain uses TRBV11-2 and TRBJ1-1; 7 bases fit TRBD1. V dropped 2 bases and J dropped 0; count of bases not matched to a gene: 3. The CDR3 is made up of 15 amino acids. Germline lookup yields CDR1 SGHAT and CDR2 FQNNGV. The chain's CDR3 is CASSLRGQLNTEAFF. Written as DNA, the CDR3 is TGTGCCAGCAGCTTAAGGGGACAGCTGAACACTGAAGCTTTCTTT.

DNA for the CDR3: TGTGCCAGCAGCCGCCTCCCGGGACAGGGGGGCTACGAGCAGTACTTC. Translating gives CASSRLPGQGGYEQYF. The V and J genes are TRBV7-9 and TRBJ2-7; TRBD1 aligns across 11 bases. V was pared by 5 bases and J by 3 bases, with 9 bases of the junction left unmatched. The CDR3 covers 16 residues. CDR1 and CDR2 from the germline V gene are SEHNR and FQNEAQ (reference sequence).

This chain links TRBV9 with TRBJ2-7, with a possible D match to TRBD2 (5 bases). The V and J ends lost 4 bases and 3 bases respectively, with 14 bases between them. This CDR3 contains 14 residues. CDR1 and CDR2 from the germline V gene are SGDLS and YYNGEE. The CDR3 sequence: CASSPRTGNYEQYF. The CDR3 DNA follows: TGTGCCAGCAGCCCGCGTACCGGGAACTACGAGCAGTACTTC.

As for this clone: The sample contains more than one DNA sequence encoding this CDR3. The chain is built from TRBV5-1 and TRBJ2-1; D possibly corresponds to TRBD2 (7 bases). The CDR3 is made up of 14 amino acids. The V end lost 5 bases, the J end lost 4 bases, and 13 bases lay between the germline ends. Per the germline V gene, CDR1 is SGHRS and CDR2 is YFSETQ. CDR3 loop: CASSSAGAYNEQFF. CDR3 in DNA: TGCGCCAGCAGTAGCGCGGGGGCTTACAATGAGCAGTTCTTC.

The chain combines TRBV6-5 with TRBJ2-5; possible D gene TRBD1, 5 bases. V was shortened by 1 base and J by 5 bases, with 17 bases between the two germline ends. Germline loops: CDR1 MNHEY, CDR2 SVGAGI. CDR3 length: 16 residues. CDR3 in DNA: TGTGCCAGCAGTTACTTCCAGGGCTACTTGGGGGAGACCCAGTACTTC. Protein product: CASSYFQGYLGETQYF.

The chain carries TRBV24-1 and TRBJ2-5; 9 nucleotides match TRBD1. Losses at the gene ends were 6 bases for V and 4 bases for J; bases not matched to a gene: 8. CDR3 length: 15 residues. Germline loops: CDR1 KGHDR, CDR2 SFDVKD. The CDR3 nucleotides read TGTGCCACCAGTTTTGGGACAGGGAGGGGAGAGACCCAGTACTTC. It yields the protein CATSFGTGRGETQYF.

V is TRBV7-2 and J is TRBJ1-1; the D gene is possibly TRBD1 (5 bases). V was pared by 6 bases and J by 1 base, with 15 bases between. CDR3 length: 15 residues. The germline CDR1 and CDR2 sequences are SGHTA and FQGNSA. CDR3 coding DNA: TGTGCCAGCAGTTCTGGGGGGACGGCGAACACTGAAGCTTTCTTT. Protein product: CASSSGGTANTEAFF.

A few counts support this clone. The gene calls are TRBV6-5 and TRBJ1-3, with no clear D. Trimming took 1 base from V and 4 from J, leaving 11 bases between them. This CDR3 spans 15 amino acids. Germline assignment: CDR1 MNHEY and CDR2 SVGAGI. CDR3 residues: CASSYLRAEGNTIYF. The CDR3 region has the DNA TGTGCCAGCAGTTACTTGCGGGCAGAAGGAAACACCATATATTTT.

CDR3 sequence: CASRSPDRGITEAFF. For the CDR3, the DNA is TGTGCCAGCAGATCCCCGGACAGGGGGATCACTGAAGCTTTCTTT. The V and J genes are TRBV28 and TRBJ1-1; 10 positions agree with TRBD1. The CDR3 is 15 amino acids. Germline V gives CDR1 MDHEN, CDR2 SYDVKM. V lost 6 bases and J lost 4; bases outside the gene matches: 8.

The chain carries TRBV7-8 and TRBJ1-1, with 10 bases lining up with TRBD1. V trimming: 5 bases; J trimming: 5 bases; junction bases outside the gene matches: 5. CDR1 and CDR2 (germline): SGHVS, FQNEAQ. The CDR3 runs 14 residues. Here the CDR3 reads CASSRGDRGTEAFF. The CDR3 coding sequence is TGTGCCAGCAGCCGGGGGGACAGGGGAACTGAAGCTTTCTTT.

The rearrangement uses TRBV6-1 and TRBJ1-2, with D possibly matching TRBD1 (6 bases). Germline CDR1 is MNHNS and CDR2 is SASEGT. The CDR3 length is 14 residues. The V end was cut by 1 base, the J end by 5 bases, with 11 bases between. The CDR3 reads CASSEGAGTYGYTF. The CDR3 DNA sequence: TGTGCCAGCAGTGAAGGGGCGGGGACATATGGCTACACCTTC.